This TCR beta chain was found in a study of T cell repertoires in cytomegalovirus infection. Overall study: Evidence of both CMV infection and a matching HLA type came from public TCR beta signatures.

The CDR3 covers 14 residues. V was cut by 3 bases and J by 2 bases, with 10 bases left in between. This clonotype turned up a few times. Its antigen is still unknown. Findings and limits, study-wide: CMV-specific TCR beta clonotypes restricted by HLA-C were the ones dominating the ex vivo response.

Each CDR3 protein is one row after TCRdb ran MiXCR on the reads. In the table there are roughly 140,000 distinct CDR3 sequences, about a quarter of which are singletons. Sequenced sample: PBMCs. The chain combines TRBV12-3 or TRBV12-4 with TRBJ1-1; no definite D call. The source is a human donor in good health (CMV status not recorded). Some clones in this sample may be carry-over from other donors' samples. Here the CDR3 reads CASSLLPTNTEAFF. CDR3 DNA sequence: TGTGCCAGCAGTTTGCTGCCTACAAACACTGAAGCTTTCTTT.